Here is one T cell receptor beta chain with its context. The CDR3 end lies 3 residues beyond the end of the read and is filled in from the germline J gene. Germline CDR1 and CDR2: SGHNT and YYREEE (reference sequence). V was cut by 1 base and J by 7 bases, with 18 bases left in between. The CDR3 consists of 16 residues. The data belong to a study of T cells in women clearing cervical HPV infection. Assay used: immunoSEQ multiplex PCR; TCRdb lists only in-frame clones, some missing. In all, the sample yields tens of thousands of clones. Source material: blood buffy coat. This chain connects TRBV5-4 to TRBJ2-1; D perhaps matches TRBD1 (8 bases). This TCR was sampled from a woman aged 18 to 75 with a cervical HPV16 infection that either progressed to CIN3+ or cleared (not recorded which). The CDR3 loop is CASSLSQGGRGNEQFF. The CDR3 bases that were read are TGTGCCAGCAGCTTGTCACAGGGGGGGCGGGGGAATGAG.